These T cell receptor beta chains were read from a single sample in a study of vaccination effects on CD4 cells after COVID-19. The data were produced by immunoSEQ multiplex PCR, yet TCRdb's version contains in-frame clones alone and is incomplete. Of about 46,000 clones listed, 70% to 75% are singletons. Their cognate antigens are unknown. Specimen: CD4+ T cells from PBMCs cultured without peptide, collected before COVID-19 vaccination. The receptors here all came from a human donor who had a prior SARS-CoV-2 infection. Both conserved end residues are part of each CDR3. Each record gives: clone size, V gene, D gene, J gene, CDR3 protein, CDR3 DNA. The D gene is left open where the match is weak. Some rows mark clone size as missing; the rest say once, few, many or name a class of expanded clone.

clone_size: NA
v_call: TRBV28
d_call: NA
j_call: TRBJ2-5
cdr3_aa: CASSRGRGAAQETQYF
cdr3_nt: TGTGCCAGCAGTCGGGGACGGGGGGCGGCCCAAGAGACCCAGTACTTC

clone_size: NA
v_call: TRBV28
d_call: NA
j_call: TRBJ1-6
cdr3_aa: CASSSWGNSPLHF
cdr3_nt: TGTGCCAGCAGTTCGTGGGGTAATTCACCCCTCCACTTT

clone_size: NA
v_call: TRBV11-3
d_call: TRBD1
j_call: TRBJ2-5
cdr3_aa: CASSSGTGPETQYF
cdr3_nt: TGTGCCAGCAGCTCAGGGACAGGGCCGGAGACCCAGTACTTC

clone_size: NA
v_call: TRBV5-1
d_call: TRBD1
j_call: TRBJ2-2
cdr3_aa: CASSLAGGGELFF
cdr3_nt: TGCGCCAGCAGCTTGGCAGGGGGCGGGGAGCTGTTTTTT

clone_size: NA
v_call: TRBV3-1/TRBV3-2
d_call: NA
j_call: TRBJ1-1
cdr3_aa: CASSQDGLGAEAFF
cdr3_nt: TGTGCCAGCAGCCAAGACGGGTTGGGCGCTGAAGCTTTCTTT

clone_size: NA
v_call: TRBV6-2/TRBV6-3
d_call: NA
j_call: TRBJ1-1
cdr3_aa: CASSYITEAFF
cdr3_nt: TGTGCCAGCAGTTACATCACTGAAGCTTTCTTT

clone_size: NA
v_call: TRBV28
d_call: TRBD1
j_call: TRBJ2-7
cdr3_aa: CASSRGRYGQYF
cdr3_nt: TGTGCCAGCAGCAGGGGGCGATACGGGCAGTACTTC

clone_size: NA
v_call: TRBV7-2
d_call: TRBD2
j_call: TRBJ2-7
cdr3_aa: CASSRRSGAVSYEQYF
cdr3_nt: TGTGCCAGCAGCCGGCGTAGCGGGGCCGTGTCCTACGAGCAGTACTTC

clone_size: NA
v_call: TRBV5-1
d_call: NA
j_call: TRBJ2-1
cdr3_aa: CATSDRNDNEQFF
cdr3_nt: TGCGCCACCTCCGACAGAAACGACAATGAGCAGTTCTTC

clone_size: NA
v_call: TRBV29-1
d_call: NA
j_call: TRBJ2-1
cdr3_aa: CSVTEYNEQFF
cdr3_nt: TGCAGCGTGACAGAATACAATGAGCAGTTCTTC

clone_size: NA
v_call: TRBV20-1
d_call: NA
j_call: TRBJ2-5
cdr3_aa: CSVMAETQYF
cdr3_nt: TGCAGTGTGATGGCGGAGACCCAGTACTTC

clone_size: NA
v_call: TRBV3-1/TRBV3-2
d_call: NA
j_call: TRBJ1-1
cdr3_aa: CASSYRLNTEAFF
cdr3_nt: TGTGCCAGCAGCTACCGACTGAACACTGAAGCTTTCTTT

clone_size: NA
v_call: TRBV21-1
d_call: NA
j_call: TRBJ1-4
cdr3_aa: CASSKFARGRNATNEKLFF
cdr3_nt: TGTGCCAGCAGCAAATTCGCCAGGGGGCGAAATGCAACTAATGAAAAACTGTTTTTT

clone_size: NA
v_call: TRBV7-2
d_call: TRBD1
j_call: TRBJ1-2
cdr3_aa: CASSFRRGGYGYTF
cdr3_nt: TGTGCCAGCAGCTTTCGCAGGGGGGGGTATGGCTACACCTTC

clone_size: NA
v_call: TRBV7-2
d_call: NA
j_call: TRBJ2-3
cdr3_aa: CASSHSKGADTQYF
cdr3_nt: TGTGCCAGCAGCCATTCGAAGGGCGCAGATACGCAGTATTTT

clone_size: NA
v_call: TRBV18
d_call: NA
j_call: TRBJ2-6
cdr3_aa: CASSLYRDPGANVLTF
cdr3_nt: TGTGCCAGCTCACTATACAGGGATCCGGGGGCCAACGTCCTGACTTTC

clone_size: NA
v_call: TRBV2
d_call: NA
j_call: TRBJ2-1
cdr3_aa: CASTNREENEQFF
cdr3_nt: TGTGCCAGCACCAACAGGGAGGAGAATGAGCAGTTCTTC

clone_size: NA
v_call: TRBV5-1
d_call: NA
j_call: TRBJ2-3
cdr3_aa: CASSLVPGSDTQYF
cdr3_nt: TGCGCCAGCAGCTTGGTACCTGGCTCAGATACGCAGTATTTT

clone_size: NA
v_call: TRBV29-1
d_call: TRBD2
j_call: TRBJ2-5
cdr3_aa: CSGLAGGETQYF
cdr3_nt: TGCAGCGGGCTAGCGGGAGGAGAGACCCAGTACTTC

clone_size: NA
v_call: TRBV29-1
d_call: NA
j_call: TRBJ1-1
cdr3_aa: CSATKPGLAEAFF
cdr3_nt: TGCAGCGCAACAAAGCCGGGTCTCGCTGAAGCTTTCTTT

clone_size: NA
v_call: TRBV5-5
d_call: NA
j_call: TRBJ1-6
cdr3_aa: CASSFLLRSSYNSPLHF
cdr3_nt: TGTGCCAGCAGCTTTTTGTTGAGGAGCTCCTATAATTCACCCCTCCACTTT

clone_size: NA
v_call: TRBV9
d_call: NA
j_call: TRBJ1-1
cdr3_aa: CASSALSSKDTEAFF
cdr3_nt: TGTGCCAGCAGCGCTCTTTCCAGCAAAGACACTGAAGCTTTCTTT

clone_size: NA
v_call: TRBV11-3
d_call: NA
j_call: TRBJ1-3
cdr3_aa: CASSSLPGNTIYF
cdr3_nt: TGTGCCAGCAGCTCCTTACCTGGAAACACCATATATTTT

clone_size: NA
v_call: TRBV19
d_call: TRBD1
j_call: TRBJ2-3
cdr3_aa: CASSPRQGADTQYF
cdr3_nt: TGTGCCAGTAGTCCCCGACAGGGGGCAGATACGCAGTATTTT

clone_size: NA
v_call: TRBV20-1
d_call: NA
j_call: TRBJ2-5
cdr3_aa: CSAVRQETQYF
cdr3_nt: TGCAGTGCTGTTAGACAAGAGACCCAGTACTTC

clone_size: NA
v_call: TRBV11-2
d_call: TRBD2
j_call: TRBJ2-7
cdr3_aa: CASSLVGTSMPYEQYF
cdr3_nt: TGTGCCAGCAGCTTGGTAGGGACTAGCATGCCTTACGAGCAGTACTTC

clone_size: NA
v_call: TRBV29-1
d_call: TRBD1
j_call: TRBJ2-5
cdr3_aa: CSGSEAGGQETQYF
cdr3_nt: TGCAGCGGATCCGAGGCAGGGGGACAAGAGACCCAGTACTTC

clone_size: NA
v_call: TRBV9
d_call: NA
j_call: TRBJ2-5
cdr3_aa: CASSARGPRETQYF
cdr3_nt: TGTGCCAGCAGCGCGCGGGGGCCTAGGGAGACCCAGTACTTC

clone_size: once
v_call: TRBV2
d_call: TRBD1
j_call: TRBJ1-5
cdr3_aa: CASSRQGNSNQPQHF
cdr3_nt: TGTGCCAGCAGTCGACAGGGGAATAGCAATCAGCCCCAGCATTTT

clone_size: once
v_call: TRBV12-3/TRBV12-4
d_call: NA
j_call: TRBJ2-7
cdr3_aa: CASSFDTTYEQYF
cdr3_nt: TGTGCCAGCAGTTTCGACACCACCTACGAGCAGTACTTC

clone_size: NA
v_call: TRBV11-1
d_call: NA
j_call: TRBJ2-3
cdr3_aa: CASSLVSDTQYF
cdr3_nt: TGTGCCAGCAGCTTAGTTTCCGATACGCAGTATTTT

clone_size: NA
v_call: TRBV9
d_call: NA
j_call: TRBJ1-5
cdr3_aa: CASSVGGFQPQHF
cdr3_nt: TGTGCCAGCAGCGTAGGTGGTTTTCAGCCCCAGCATTTT

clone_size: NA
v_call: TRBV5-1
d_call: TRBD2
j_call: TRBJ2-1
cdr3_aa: CASSWASGGDNEQFF
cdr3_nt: TGCGCCAGCAGCTGGGCTAGCGGGGGAGACAATGAGCAGTTCTTC

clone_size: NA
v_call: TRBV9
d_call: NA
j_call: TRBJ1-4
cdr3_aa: CASSVGPGSGVGEKLFF
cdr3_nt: TGTGCCAGCAGCGTAGGACCAGGGTCGGGGGTCGGTGAAAAACTGTTTTTT

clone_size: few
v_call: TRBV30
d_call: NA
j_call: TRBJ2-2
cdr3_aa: CAWGRGTGELFF
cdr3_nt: TGTGCCTGGGGCCGGGGAACCGGGGAGCTGTTTTTT

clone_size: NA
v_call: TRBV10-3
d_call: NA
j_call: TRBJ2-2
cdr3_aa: CAISESAAVWGQLFF
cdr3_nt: TGTGCCATCAGTGAGTCAGCCGCCGTATGGGGTCAGCTGTTTTTT

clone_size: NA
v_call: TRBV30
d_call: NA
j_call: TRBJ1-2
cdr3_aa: CAWSPLGSYGYTF
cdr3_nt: TGTGCCTGGAGTCCACTCGGGAGCTATGGCTACACCTTC

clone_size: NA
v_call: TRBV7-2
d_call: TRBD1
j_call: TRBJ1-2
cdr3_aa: CASNPTGVHGYGYTF
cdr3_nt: TGTGCCAGCAACCCCACAGGGGTCCATGGCTATGGCTACACCTTC

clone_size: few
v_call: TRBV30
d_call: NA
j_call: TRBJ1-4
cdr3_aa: CAWSKDSDEKLFF
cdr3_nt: TGTGCCTGGAGTAAAGACTCGGATGAAAAACTGTTTTTT

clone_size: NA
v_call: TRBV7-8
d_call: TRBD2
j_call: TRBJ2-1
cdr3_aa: CASSLGHSGGVNEQFF
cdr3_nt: TGTGCCAGCAGCTTAGGTCATAGCGGGGGGGTTAATGAGCAGTTCTTC

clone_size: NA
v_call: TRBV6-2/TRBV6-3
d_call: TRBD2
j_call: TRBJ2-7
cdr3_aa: CASRPSGGPTYEQYF
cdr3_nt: TGTGCCAGCAGGCCTAGCGGGGGGCCTACCTACGAGCAGTACTTC

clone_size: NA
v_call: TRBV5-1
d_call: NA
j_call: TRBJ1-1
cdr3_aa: CASRGQGKAAFF
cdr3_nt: TGCGCCAGCAGGGGGCAGGGGAAAGCGGCTTTCTTT

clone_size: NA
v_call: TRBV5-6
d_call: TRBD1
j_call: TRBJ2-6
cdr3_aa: CASSLALGQPISGANVLTF
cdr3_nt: TGTGCCAGCAGCTTGGCGCTGGGACAGCCAATCTCTGGGGCCAACGTCCTGACTTTC

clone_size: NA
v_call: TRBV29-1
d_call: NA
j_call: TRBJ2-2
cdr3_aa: CSVKYRVTGELFF
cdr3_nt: TGCAGCGTTAAATACAGGGTCACCGGGGAGCTGTTTTTT

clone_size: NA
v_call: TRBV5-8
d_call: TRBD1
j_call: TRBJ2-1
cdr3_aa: CASSSHLTGGYNEQFF
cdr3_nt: TGTGCCAGCAGCTCCCACTTGACAGGGGGCTACAATGAGCAGTTCTTC

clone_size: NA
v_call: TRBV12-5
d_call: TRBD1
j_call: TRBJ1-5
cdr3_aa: CASGLGQGVRGPQHF
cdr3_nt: TGTGCTAGTGGTTTGGGCCAGGGGGTCAGGGGGCCCCAGCATTTT

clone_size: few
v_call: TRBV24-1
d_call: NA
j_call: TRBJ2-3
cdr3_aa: CATSDTHYIGDGTDTQYF
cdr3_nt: TGTGCCACCAGTGATACGCACTATATCGGGGACGGCACAGATACGCAGTATTTT

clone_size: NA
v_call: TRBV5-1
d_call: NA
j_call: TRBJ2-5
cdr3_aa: CASSLRETQYF
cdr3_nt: TGCGCCAGCAGCCTTCGAGAGACCCAGTACTTC

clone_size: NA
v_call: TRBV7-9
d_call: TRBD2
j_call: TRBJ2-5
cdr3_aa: CASSLRREGHETQYF
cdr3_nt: TGTGCCAGCAGCTTAAGGCGGGAGGGCCATGAGACCCAGTACTTC

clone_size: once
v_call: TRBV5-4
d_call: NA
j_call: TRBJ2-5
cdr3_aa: CASSRIVEETQYF
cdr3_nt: TGTGCCAGCAGCAGGATAGTGGAGGAGACCCAGTACTTC